These 14 T cell receptor beta chains were all obtained from the same sample, sequenced in a study of CD8 T cells in Susac syndrome. Reverse transcription of 0.5 to 1 ug RNA used random hexamers. TCRdb used MiXCR to reprocess the immunoSEQ multiplex PCR reads, holding one entry per CDR3 protein. The sample consists of 150,000 to 200,000 distinct CDR3 sequences, approximately 93% of them appearing once. Sequencing was performed on CD4+ T cells from PBMCs. These receptors were obtained from a human donor with multiple sclerosis.

The gene calls are TRBV30 and TRBJ1-1; D is perhaps TRBD1 (5 bases). Trimming took off 1 base at V and 4 bases at J, with 16 bases between the two ends. This CDR3 is built from 15 residues. Germline V gene sequence: CDR1 GTSNPN, CDR2 SVGIG (reference sequence). The chain's CDR3 is CAWSDLGAASTEAFF. For the CDR3, the DNA is TGTGCCTGGAGTGATCTAGGGGCTGCAAGCACTGAAGCTTTCTTT.

This rearrangement joins TRBV2 to TRBJ2-2; D is unresolved. The CDR3 consists of 11 residues. Trimming removed 8 bases at V and 6 bases at J, with 7 bases between. Germline V gene data show CDR1 as SNHLY and CDR2 as FYNNEI. Here the CDR3 reads CASWDAGELFF. CDR3 in DNA: TGTGCCAGCTGGGATGCCGGGGAGCTGTTTTTT.

V gene TRBV5-1 combines with J gene TRBJ2-1, with D hard to call. V was clipped by 3 bases and J by 0 bases, with 7 bases between them. This CDR3 contains 14 residues. The germline V gene has CDR1 SGHRS and CDR2 YFSETQ. CDR3 bases: TGCGCCAGCAGCTCCGACAACTCCTACAATGAGCAGTTCTTC. Translation: CASSSDNSYNEQFF.

This clonotype was picked up one time. The chain recombines TRBV9 with TRBJ1-2; the D gene is possibly TRBD1 (6 bases). The CDR3 consists of 14 residues. V was clipped by 4 bases and J by 8 bases, with 18 bases between them. Germline assignment: CDR1 SGDLS and CDR2 YYNGEE. DNA of the CDR3: TGTGCCAGCAGCCCAGGAGTCGGGGGCAGGGGCTACACCTTC. Encoded protein: CASSPGVGGRGYTF.

CDR3 sequence (DNA): TGCGCCAGCAGCGAAGATTCAACTAATGAAAAACTGTTTTTT. Translating gives CASSEDSTNEKLFF. This chain connects TRBV5-1 to TRBJ1-4; D ambiguous. Per germline, CDR1 SGHRS and CDR2 YFSETQ. The V and J ends lost 4 bases and 0 bases respectively, with 7 bases between them. CDR3 size: 14 residues.

This chain uses TRBV29-1 with TRBJ1-2; D not certain. The CDR3 runs 12 residues. Per the germline V gene, CDR1 is SQVTM and CDR2 is ANQGSEA. The V gene lost 4 bases and the J gene lost 3 bases, with 9 bases spanning the gap. DNA for the CDR3: TGCAGCGTTGTCGACGGCGACTATGGCTACACCTTC. Translating it yields CSVVDGDYGYTF. Filled out from reference TRBV29-1 and TRBJ1-2, the complete variable domain reads SAVISQKPSRDICQRGTSLTIQCQVDSQVTMMFWYRQQPGQSLTLIATANQGSEATYESGFVIDKFPISRPNLTFSTLTVSNMSPEDSSIYLCSVVDGDYGYTFGSGTRLTVV.

The rearrangement joins TRBV6-2 or TRBV6-3 to TRBJ1-2; 10 nucleotides line up with TRBD1. Unmatched junction bases numbered 3, after V lost 2 bases and J lost 6 bases. CDR1 MNHEY and CDR2 SVGEGT come from the germline V gene. The CDR3 sequence is 14 residues long. CDR3 nucleotide sequence: TGTGCCAGCAGTTACGCCGACAGGGGGCATGGCTACACCTTC. It codes for CASSYADRGHGYTF.

This chain connects TRBV19 to TRBJ1-2; D remains ambiguous. V was cut by 4 bases and J by 1 base, with 16 bases left in between. Germline values: CDR1 LNHDA, CDR2 SQIVND (reference sequence). There are 16 residues in the CDR3. Here the CDR3 DNA reads TGTGCCAGTAGTAGAGCCCAAGGAGAAGTTAACTATGGCTACACCTTC. Amino acids: CASSRAQGEVNYGYTF. The full variable domain, completed using reference TRBV19 and TRBJ1-2, is DGGITQSPKYLFRKEGQNVTLSCEQNLNHDAMYWYRQDPGQGLRLIYYSQIVNDFQKGDIAEGYSVSREKKESFPLTVTSAQKNPTAFYLCASSRAQGEVNYGYTFGSGTRLTVV.

The V gene is TRBV7-9, the J gene TRBJ2-7; D perhaps matches TRBD1 (6 bases). Looked up from germline, CDR1 is SEHNR and CDR2 is FQNEAQ (reference sequence). CDR3 length: 17 residues. Trimming took 2 bases from V and 0 from J, leaving 17 bases between them. The CDR3 here is CASSLYSYGQSSYEQYF. The CDR3 nucleotides are TGTGCCAGCAGCTTATATTCGTACGGACAGAGCTCCTACGAGCAGTACTTC.

This clonotype was seen a single time. This rearrangement joins TRBV27 to TRBJ2-2; TRBD2 agrees at 10 bases. The V gene end was trimmed by 7 bases and the J gene end by 2 bases; junction bases not matched to a gene: 16. The CDR3 runs to 19 residues. Germline CDR1 is MNHEY and CDR2 is SMNVEV (reference sequence). The CDR3 nucleotides are TGTGCCAGCACCTTCGCCCGGACTAGCGGAGCCATTAACACCGGGGAGCTGTTTTTT. Its translation: CASTFARTSGAINTGELFF.

The V call is TRBV5-6, the J call TRBJ1-1; a possible D gene is TRBD1 (6 bases). This CDR3 is 14 amino acids long. V was clipped by 5 bases and J by 2 bases, with 13 bases between them. Germline V gives CDR1 SGHDT, CDR2 YYEEEE. CDR3 sequence (DNA): TGTGCCAGCAGACGTACAGGGAGAAACACTGAAGCTTTCTTT. Amino acids: CASRRTGRNTEAFF.

This clonotype is a singleton in its sample. The CDR3 loop reads CASSQAGPGNTIYF. CDR3 DNA sequence: TGTGCCAGCAGCCAGGCGGGGCCTGGAAACACCATATATTTT. The chain uses TRBV3-1 and TRBJ1-3, with D tentatively TRBD1 (5 bases). Trimming shortened V by 3 bases and J by 2 bases, and 8 bases separated the two germline ends. The V gene's germline CDR1 is LGHDT and CDR2 YNNKEL (reference sequence). The CDR3 is 14 amino acids. The full variable domain, in which reference TRBV3-1 and TRBJ1-3 provide the parts outside the CDR3, is DTAVSQTPKYLVTQMGNDKSIKCEQNLGHDTMYWYKQDSKKFLKIMFSYNNKELIINETVPNRFSPKSPDKAHLNLHINSLELGDSAVYFCASSQAGPGNTIYFGEGSWLTVV.

The chain is built from TRBV6-6 and TRBJ1-6, with D perhaps TRBD1 (6 bases). The CDR3 runs 15 residues. Trimming stripped 6 bases from V and 4 bases from J, with 13 bases between. Germline CDR1 reads MNHNY; CDR2 reads SVGAGI (reference sequence). The CDR3 nucleotides are TGTGCCAGCAGATCCCGACAGGATTATAATTCACCCCTCCACTTT. Translated: CASRSRQDYNSPLHF.

V is TRBV12-3 or TRBV12-4 and J is TRBJ2-7; no reliable D call. The CDR3 loop spans 16 amino acids. Trimming shortened V by 5 bases and J by 4 bases, and 21 bases separated the two germline ends. Written as DNA, the CDR3 is TGTGCCAGCAGTCCCCTATCTAAAACTATCGGGTACGAGCAGTACTTC. This encodes CASSPLSKTIGYEQYF.